Following are 29 T cell receptor beta chains from one sample sequenced in a study of blood T cells in healthy people across ages. The authors ran a second PCR of roughly 6 to 12 cycles using a sample-barcoded 5' primer and a J-beta primer mix. TCRdb fed the 5' RACE reads into MiXCR, producing one record per CDR3 protein. The sample includes roughly 1.5 million distinct CDR3 sequences, 42% of them seen just once. The sample was blood. The receptor set was obtained from a woman aged 18-30 years in good health.

This clonotype has only a few counts. V gene TRBV4-2 combines with J gene TRBJ2-3; D tentatively fits TRBD1 or TRBD2 (5 bases each). The germline V and J ends were trimmed by 3 bases and 2 bases, with 9 bases remaining between them. The germline CDR1 and CDR2 sequences are LGHNA and YNFKEQ. The CDR3 contains 14 residues. CDR3 nucleotides: TGTGCCAGCAGCCAGGGGACCCACACAGATACGCAGTATTTT. As protein: CASSQGTHTDTQYF.

J is TRBJ2-1 and V is TRBV12-3 or TRBV12-4; TRBD2 agrees at 10 bases. With 6 bases clipped from V and 9 bases from J, the junction kept 5 bases outside the gene matches. This CDR3 comprises 13 residues. This CDR3 is CASRAGGRTEQFF. The CDR3 DNA follows: TGTGCCAGCAGAGCGGGGGGGCGTACTGAGCAGTTCTTC.

V and J are TRBV7-6 and TRBJ2-3; weak D call: TRBD2 (6 bases). V was pared by 5 bases and J by 4 bases, with 16 bases between. The CDR3 has 15 residues. Germline values: CDR1 SGHVS, CDR2 FNYEAQ. The DNA for the CDR3 is TGTGCCAGCAGCCCGGGGCGGGGTGGACCAGATACGCAGTATTTT. This codes for CASSPGRGGPDTQYF.

In this sample, this clonotype turned up a few times. The rearrangement joins TRBV6-2 or TRBV6-3 to TRBJ2-1; weak D call: TRBD1 (7 bases). Germline values: CDR1 MNHEY, CDR2 SVGEGT. The CDR3 runs 16 residues. Trimming pared 8 bases from V and 6 bases from J, leaving 23 bases between. CDR3 bases: TGTGCCAGCGGTCCGCCGACAGGGAGGTCTGGCAATGAGCAGTTCTTC. It translates to CASGPPTGRSGNEQFF.

The CDR3 sequence: CASSNISRPLRPGANVLTF. The CDR3 DNA reads TGTGCCAGCAGCAATATTAGTCGGCCTCTAAGGCCTGGGGCCAACGTCCTGACTTTC. This rearrangement joins TRBV7-9 to TRBJ2-6; D gene uncertain. This CDR3 is 19 amino acids long. The germline V and J ends were trimmed by 5 bases and 2 bases, with 22 bases remaining between them. Looked up from germline, CDR1 is SEHNR and CDR2 is FQNEAQ (reference sequence).

The V call is TRBV30, the J call TRBJ1-2; D might be TRBD1 (5 bases). Germline V gene sequence: CDR1 GTSNPN, CDR2 SVGIG (reference sequence). Deletions cut 4 bases from V and 0 bases from J, with 9 bases between. The CDR3 runs 13 residues. This CDR3 reads CAWTGTANYGYTF. The CDR3 nucleotides read TGTGCCTGGACGGGGACCGCTAACTATGGCTACACCTTC.

The table lists this clonotype with a few counts. CDR3 sequence (DNA): TGTGCCAGCAGCGTACACACGGGGCGGGTCAATGAGCAGTTCTTC. It encodes CASSVHTGRVNEQFF. The chain links TRBV9 to TRBJ2-1; D is possibly TRBD1 or TRBD2 (5 bases each). CDR3 length equals 15 residues. V lost 1 base and J 6 bases, leaving 14 bases between the germline ends. CDR1 is SGDLS, CDR2 YYNGEE, per germline.

The CDR3 sequence: CASSSKLGGTEQYF. The CDR3 DNA reads as TGTGCCAGCAGTTCAAAATTAGGAGGGACCGAGCAGTACTTC. This chain uses TRBV27 with TRBJ2-7; D possibly corresponds to TRBD2 (6 bases). Germline V gene sequence: CDR1 MNHEY, CDR2 SMNVEV (reference sequence). This CDR3 region has 14 residues. V was clipped by 4 bases and J by 6 bases, with 16 bases between them.

This clonotype was counted a few times. This chain joins TRBV2 and TRBJ2-7; TRBD2 might be the D (6 bases). V shed 6 bases and J shed 2 bases, with 8 bases lying between them. Germline V gene sequence: CDR1 SNHLY, CDR2 FYNNEI. CDR3 length: 12 residues. CDR3 sequence reads: CASRRTTYEQYF. The CDR3 DNA reads TGTGCCAGCAGGCGGACTACCTACGAGCAGTACTTC.

This rearrangement joins TRBV6-2 or TRBV6-3 to TRBJ1-2; D gene unclear. The V end was cut by 4 bases, the J end by 4 bases, with 13 bases between. Germline loops: CDR1 MNHEY, CDR2 SVGEGT. This CDR3 spans 14 amino acids. The CDR3 bases are TGTGCCAGCAGTTTGGAGGGAATACTCTATGGCTACACCTTC. Its translation is CASSLEGILYGYTF.

The chain joins TRBV20-1 to TRBJ1-6; tentatively, D is TRBD1 (6 bases). V gave up 3 bases and J gave up 14 bases, with 17 bases separating them. The germline CDR1 and CDR2 sequences are DFQATT and SNEGSKA (reference sequence). This CDR3 has 13 residues. CDR3 in amino acids: CSASRDIGEALHF. The CDR3 region has the DNA TGCAGTGCTAGTCGGGACATAGGCGAAGCCCTCCACTTT.

Only a few counts were recorded for this clonotype. The chain carries TRBV6-2 or TRBV6-3 and TRBJ1-1, with 12 bases matching TRBD1. The V segment lost 2 bases and the J segment 5 bases; nucleotides outside the gene matches: 6. The CDR3 has 16 amino acids. The germline CDR1 and CDR2 sequences are MNHEY and SVGEGT. The CDR3 bases are TGTGCCAGCAGTTACGGGGGACAGGGGGCGCGGACTGAAGCTTTCTTT. Encoded protein: CASSYGGQGARTEAFF.

The J gene is TRBJ2-2, the V gene TRBV9, with D perhaps TRBD2 (7 bases). V shed 3 bases and J shed 2 bases, with 11 bases lying between them. The CDR3 is 15 residues long. Germline V gene lookup returns CDR1 SGDLS and CDR2 YYNGEE. The CDR3 DNA is TGTGCCAGCAGCGAGGGGGGGACAAACACCGGGGAGCTGTTTTTT. This translates into CASSEGGTNTGELFF.

This rearrangement joins TRBV21-1 to TRBJ1-1; the D call in the table, TRBD1, was not verified against the DNA. TRBV21-1 is designated a pseudogene. The CDR3 spans 17 residues. Here the CDR3 reads CASSYGGGRKVSNEAFF. Written as DNA, the CDR3 is TGTGCCAGCAGCTACGGCGGGGGGCGCAAGGTTTCGAATGAAGCTTTCTTT.

This clonotype occurred once. This sequence joins TRBV6-1 and TRBJ1-3, with 8 bases identical to TRBD1. V lost 9 bases, J lost 2 bases, and 12 bases stayed unmatched. The CDR3 runs to 16 residues. The germline CDR1 and CDR2 sequences are MNHNS and SASEGT. DNA of the CDR3: TGTGCCAGTGATTACAGGGGGACCTTGGCTGGAAACACCATATATTTT. It codes for CASDYRGTLAGNTIYF.

The V and J genes are TRBV4-3 and TRBJ2-1, with D possibly matching TRBD2 (6 bases). The V end was cut by 1 base, the J end by 3 bases, with 19 bases between. CDR1 is LGHNA, CDR2 YSLEER, per germline. The CDR3 sequence is 18 residues long. The chain's CDR3 is CASSQVRGGRGLYNEQFF. Written as DNA, the CDR3 is TGCGCCAGCAGCCAAGTTCGGGGTGGGCGGGGCCTCTACAATGAGCAGTTCTTC.

The chain employs TRBV4-1 and TRBJ2-1, with 8 bases aligning to TRBD1. The V segment lost 6 bases and the J segment 3 bases; nucleotides outside the gene matches: 7. The length of the CDR3 is 15 residues. Germline-derived CDR1 and CDR2 are MGHRA and YSYEKL. The chain's CDR3 is CASRQTGVDYNEQFF. The CDR3 bases are TGCGCCAGCAGGCAGACAGGGGTTGACTACAATGAGCAGTTCTTC.

The chain has TRBV7-9 and TRBJ1-5; 9 bases are shared with TRBD1. CDR1 is SEHNR and CDR2 is FQNEAQ in the germline V gene (reference sequence). V lost 4 bases to trimming and J lost 5 bases; unmatched junction nucleotides: 6. The length of the CDR3 is 15 residues. DNA for the CDR3: TGTGCCAGCAGCTGCGGGACAGGGTACCATCAGCCCCAGCATTTT. Its translation is CASSCGTGYHQPQHF.

The chain has TRBV12-3 or TRBV12-4 and TRBJ1-5; 7 bases align to TRBD1. V shed 8 bases and J 0 bases; nucleotides not matched to a gene: 16. This CDR3 is 18 amino acids long. As DNA, the CDR3 is TGTGCCAGCGGGGGGACAGTGGGGTTACCTTATAGCAATCAGCCCCAGCATTTT. It yields the protein CASGGTVGLPYSNQPQHF.

J is TRBJ2-3 and V is TRBV12-3 or TRBV12-4, with TRBD2 identical over 8 bases. Trimming took 10 bases from V and 4 from J; bases not matched to a gene: 10. The CDR3 runs 14 residues. The CDR3 DNA reads as TGTGCCACCAGCCGAGCGGGAGAGTCAGATACGCAGTATTTT. This gives the protein CATSRAGESDTQYF.

The V and J genes are TRBV7-8 and TRBJ2-1, with TRBD1 matching 12 bases. Per germline, CDR1 SGHVS and CDR2 FQNEAQ. The CDR3 covers 15 residues. Germline trimming cut 3 bases from V and 10 bases from J; bases unmatched to any gene: 7. CDR3 residues: CASSLGQGAFYEQFF. The CDR3 DNA is TGTGCCAGCAGCTTGGGACAGGGGGCTTTTTACGAGCAGTTCTTC.

This clonotype was detected a few times. This chain links TRBV5-1 with TRBJ2-3, with 8 bases that match TRBD2. The CDR3 loop spans 15 amino acids. In germline, CDR1 is SGHRS, CDR2 YFSETQ. V lost 5 bases, J lost 2 bases, and 7 bases stayed unmatched. The CDR3 DNA follows: TGCGCCAGCAGTTCAAGCGGGGGTATCACAGATACGCAGTATTTT. Residues: CASSSSGGITDTQYF. The whole variable domain, remainder taken from reference TRBV5-1 and TRBJ2-3, is KAGVTQTPRYLIKTRGQQVTLSCSPISGHRSVSWYQQTPGQGLQFLFEYFSETQRNKGNFPGRFSGRQFSNSRSEMNVSTLELGDSALYLCASSSSGGITDTQYFGPGTRLTVL.

This clonotype has more than one count but fewer than ten. Here the CDR3 DNA reads TGCGCCAGCAGCCAAGCCGAAGGTGGGTCGAACTATGGCTACACCTTC. Amino acid sequence: CASSQAEGGSNYGYTF. The J gene is TRBJ1-2, the V gene TRBV4-3; D gene unclear. Looked up from germline, CDR1 is LGHNA and CDR2 is YSLEER. The CDR3 has 16 residues. Trimming took 1 base from V and 2 from J, leaving 14 bases between them.

The CDR3 region has the DNA TGCAGTGCTAGAGATTTGTCTACGCAGTATTTT. Translation gives CSARDLSTQYF. The chain uses TRBV20-1 and TRBJ2-3; D is ambiguous. Germline values: CDR1 DFQATT, CDR2 SNEGSKA (reference sequence). The CDR3 is 11 residues long. With 0 bases removed from V and 8 bases from J, the gap between germline ends came to 6 bases.

This clonotype was observed a few times. V and J are TRBV7-9 and TRBJ2-5, with 11 bases lining up with TRBD2. Germline V gene data show CDR1 as SEHNR and CDR2 as FQNEAQ (reference sequence). The V segment lost 5 bases and the J segment 5 bases; nucleotides outside the gene matches: 10. The CDR3 is made up of 16 amino acids. The DNA of the CDR3 is TGTGCCAGCAGCCAAACTAGCGGGAGTTTCCAGGAGACCCAGTACTTC. This translates into CASSQTSGSFQETQYF.

This sequence joins TRBV10-3 and TRBJ1-6, with D perhaps TRBD1 (6 bases). V dropped 8 bases and J dropped 6 bases, with 11 bases sitting between them. Germline-derived CDR1 and CDR2 are ENHRY and SYGVKD. This CDR3 comprises 13 residues. The CDR3 DNA follows: TGTGCCATCGGTGGAGGGGGTAATTCACCCCTCCACTTT. Amino acids: CAIGGGGNSPLHF.

This clonotype has only one observation. V usage is TRBV30 and J usage is TRBJ2-2; D is unclear. Trimming stripped 4 bases from V and 4 bases from J, with 10 bases between. Germline V gives CDR1 GTSNPN, CDR2 SVGIG (reference sequence). This CDR3 has 13 amino acids. The CDR3 coding sequence is TGTGCCTGGACCAGTCGGATCACCGGGGAGCTGTTTTTT. This translates into CAWTSRITGELFF.

This chain connects TRBV12-3 or TRBV12-4 to TRBJ2-2, with 7 positions matching TRBD2. V gave up 6 bases and J gave up 6 bases; unmatched junction bases: 10. There are 15 residues in the CDR3. For the CDR3, the DNA is TGTGCCAGCAGATGGACGGGGGGTCGAGCCGGGGAGCTGTTTTTT. This codes for CASRWTGGRAGELFF.

The genes are TRBV20-1 and TRBJ2-2; 10 bases align to TRBD2. This CDR3 comprises 18 residues. After removal of 3 bases from V and 2 bases from J, the junction contained 12 bases not matched to a gene. Germline CDR1 and CDR2: DFQATT and SNEGSKA (reference sequence). In DNA, the CDR3 is TGCAGTGCTAGCAGGGGTCTAACTAGCGGGGTCAACACCGGGGAGCTGTTTTTT. This translates into CSASRGLTSGVNTGELFF.